The 24 T cell receptor beta chains below all came from one sample that was sequenced in a study of patients and donors after allogeneic stem cell transplantation. TCRdb ran MiXCR on the RT-PCR reads and lists one entry per CDR3 protein. The table includes a few hundred thousand distinct CDR3 sequences, less than 50% detected once. Material: blood, either unsorted or a sorted T cell fraction (not recorded which). The receptors were gathered from a human donor who was either an allogeneic HSCT recipient or a stem cell or donor lymphocyte infusion donor (not recorded which). It is not recorded whose cells these are; they may come from a transplant donor.

The chain links TRBV11-2 to TRBJ2-2; 9 bases line up with TRBD1. This CDR3 spans 18 amino acids. Trimming cost V 6 bases and J 4 bases; bases outside gene matches: 15. Germline V CDR1 and CDR2: SGHAT, FQNNGV. CDR3 region: CASRPIPRGTGTTGELFF. The CDR3 DNA reads as TGTGCCAGCAGACCGATCCCAAGGGGGACAGGGACCACCGGGGAGCTGTTTTTT.

This clonotype turned up a few times. The chain couples TRBV29-1 to TRBJ2-1, with 10 bases identical to TRBD1. Per germline, CDR1 SQVTM and CDR2 ANQGSEA. V trimming: 6 bases; J trimming: 8 bases; junction bases outside the gene matches: 7. This CDR3 spans 13 amino acids. The CDR3 is CSVGTGDWDEQFF. As DNA, the CDR3 is TGCAGCGTCGGGACAGGGGATTGGGATGAGCAGTTCTTC.

The chain carries TRBV10-3 and TRBJ2-7, with a possible D match to TRBD1 (6 bases). The germline V and J ends were trimmed by 6 bases and 4 bases, with 16 bases remaining between them. The CDR3 contains 14 residues. Germline lookup yields CDR1 ENHRY and CDR2 SYGVKD. The DNA for the CDR3 is TGTGCCATCAGGCCCGGGACACGACCGTACGAGCAGTACTTC. Its protein is CAIRPGTRPYEQYF.

This chain uses TRBV7-9 with TRBJ1-1, with D hard to call. The CDR3 extends over 14 amino acids. Germline-derived CDR1 and CDR2 are SEHNR and FQNEAQ (reference sequence). V was pared by 0 bases and J by 7 bases, with 12 bases between. The CDR3, as DNA: TGTGCCAGCAGCTTAGCCGGACCAGACGATGAAGCTTTCTTT. Amino acid sequence: CASSLAGPDDEAFF.

This clonotype was found a few times. The chain joins TRBV28 to TRBJ1-4, with 7 nucleotides matching TRBD1. The CDR3 has 14 amino acids. J lost 8 bases, V lost 6 bases, and 9 bases had no gene match. From germline, CDR1 is MDHEN and CDR2 SYDVKM. The CDR3 sequence: CASSKDRTMEKLFF. CDR3 nucleotide sequence: TGTGCCAGCAGCAAGGACAGGACCATGGAAAAACTGTTTTTT.

The chain uses TRBV5-1 and TRBJ1-1; no clear D. The CDR3 covers 12 residues. Germline V gives CDR1 SGHRS, CDR2 YFSETQ. Trimming left V 6 bases short and J 3 bases short, with 9 bases between. The DNA of the CDR3 is TGCGCCAGCACCCGAGGGCACACTGAAGCTTTCTTT. Translated, it gives CASTRGHTEAFF.

This clonotype was found a few times. The chain couples TRBV7-8 to TRBJ1-2; tentative D call: TRBD1 (5 bases). The germline CDR1 and CDR2 sequences are SGHVS and FQNEAQ. The CDR3 is 13 residues long. V lost 0 bases and J 7 bases, leaving 9 bases between the germline ends. CDR3: CASSLARDFGYTF. The CDR3 DNA reads TGTGCCAGCAGCTTAGCCAGGGACTTTGGCTACACCTTC.

The chain couples TRBV5-1 to TRBJ2-7; no definite D call. Trimming removed 0 bases from V and 2 bases from J, with 9 bases in between. The CDR3 sequence is 14 residues long. Looked up from germline, CDR1 is SGHRS and CDR2 is YFSETQ. The CDR3 coding sequence is TGCGCCAGCAGCTTGGAAGACCCTACCTACGAGCAGTACTTC. This codes for CASSLEDPTYEQYF.

The chain employs TRBV10-3 and TRBJ1-1; 10 nucleotides match TRBD1. The CDR3 covers 14 residues. J gave up 4 bases and V 7 bases, and 6 bases lay outside the gene matches. Looked up from germline, CDR1 is ENHRY and CDR2 is SYGVKD. CDR3 in DNA: TGTGCCATCACCGGACAGGGGGATCTCACTGAAGCTTTCTTT. Amino acid sequence: CAITGQGDLTEAFF.

This clonotype was seen a few times. This chain joins TRBV30 and TRBJ2-6; D is unresolved. The V end was cut by 0 bases, the J end by 0 bases, with 9 bases between. The CDR3 length is 16 residues. CDR1 is GTSNPN, CDR2 SVGIG, per germline (reference sequence). The CDR3 region has the DNA TGTGCCTGGAGTGTTAGTCCGTTCTCTGGGGCCAACGTCCTGACTTTC. This sequence encodes CAWSVSPFSGANVLTF.

There are a few counts of this clonotype. The chain is built from TRBV20-1 and TRBJ1-6; no clear D. Between the trimmed V and J ends, which lost 5 bases and 0 bases, there was a span of 11 bases. CDR1 is DFQATT and CDR2 is SNEGSKA in the germline V gene (reference sequence). The CDR3 length is 15 residues. The CDR3 loop is CSAPTMSSYNSPLHF. Here the CDR3 DNA reads TGCAGTGCTCCGACTATGAGCTCCTATAATTCACCCCTCCACTTT.

In this sample, this clonotype turned up a few times. The chain couples TRBV12-3 or TRBV12-4 to TRBJ2-2; perhaps TRBD1 as D (5 bases). The CDR3 sequence is 14 residues long. V lost 7 bases to trimming and J lost 2 bases, with 11 bases between them. This CDR3 is CASTPRGNTGELFF. The CDR3 DNA is TGTGCCAGCACTCCAAGGGGTAACACCGGGGAGCTGTTTTTT.

In its sample, this clonotype was seen a few times. The rearrangement links TRBV6-5 to TRBJ1-2; D gene uncertain. The V end lost 4 bases, the J end lost 7 bases, and 13 bases lay between the germline ends. There are 13 residues in the CDR3. Looked up from germline, CDR1 is MNHEY and CDR2 is SVGAGI. CDR3 DNA: TGTGCCAGCAGTTTCACCTTTCGAAGTGGCTACACCTTC. This codes for CASSFTFRSGYTF.

The chain uses TRBV5-1 and TRBJ2-7; 7 bases align to TRBD1. The CDR3 contains 14 residues. The V and J ends lost 2 bases and 2 bases, in that order; junction bases with no gene match: 4. Germline V lookup: CDR1 SGHRS, CDR2 YFSETQ. The CDR3 sequence: CASSFAQGAYEQYF. The CDR3 DNA reads TGCGCCAGCAGCTTCGCGCAGGGGGCCTACGAGCAGTACTTC.

J is TRBJ2-1 and V is TRBV6-5; the match to TRBD2 covers 11 bases. The CDR3 has 15 residues. The germline CDR1 and CDR2 sequences are MNHEY and SVGAGI. The V and J ends lost 4 bases and 8 bases, in that order; junction bases with no gene match: 7. CDR3 residues: CASSSPSGGFDEQFF. The CDR3 DNA is TGTGCCAGCAGTTCGCCTAGCGGGGGGTTCGATGAGCAGTTCTTC.

This clonotype showed up just a few times. The chain joins TRBV27 to TRBJ1-6, with D unresolved. CDR1 is MNHEY and CDR2 is SMNVEV in the germline V gene (reference sequence). The CDR3 runs to 16 residues. V dropped 5 bases and J dropped 6 bases, with 17 bases sitting between them. The CDR3 reads CASSPRAAGSNSPLHF. The CDR3 DNA sequence: TGTGCCAGCAGTCCCCGGGCAGCGGGGTCTAATTCACCCCTCCACTTT.

The V and J genes are TRBV7-9 and TRBJ1-2; D may be TRBD1 (6 bases). The germline gives CDR1 SEHNR, CDR2 FQNEAQ (reference sequence). CDR3 length: 19 amino acids. Trimming removed 2 bases at V and 3 bases at J, with 25 bases between. The CDR3 DNA is TGTGCCAGCAGCTTACAGGGCGGGACACTTTCTAACGCGGACTATGGCTACACCTTC. Translating gives CASSLQGGTLSNADYGYTF.

The chain carries TRBV10-3 and TRBJ2-1; 7 bases are shared with TRBD1. Unmatched junction bases numbered 11, after V lost 10 bases and J lost 5 bases. CDR3 size: 14 residues. In germline, CDR1 is ENHRY, CDR2 SYGVKD. For the CDR3, the DNA is TGTGCCACCCTCCCGGGACAGTCGCACAATGAGCAGTTCTTC. It codes for CATLPGQSHNEQFF.

This clonotype was counted a few times. The CDR3 spells CAIANRDRGADTQYF. In DNA form, the CDR3 reads TGTGCCATCGCCAACCGGGACAGGGGGGCAGATACGCAGTATTTT. The chain joins TRBV10-3 to TRBJ2-3, with 11 bases aligning to TRBD1. CDR3 length: 15 amino acids. CDR1 is ENHRY and CDR2 is SYGVKD in the germline V gene. V dropped 8 bases and J dropped 4; count of bases not matched to a gene: 8.

The rearrangement uses TRBV21-1 and TRBJ2-7. TRBV21-1 is reported as a pseudogene. The CDR3 totals 13 residues. CDR3 loop: CASSKSLVGRQYF. The CDR3 nucleotides read TGTGCCAGCAGCAAATCCCTTGTGGGTAGGCAGTACTTC.

This clonotype turned up a few times. The chain carries TRBV27 and TRBJ1-3, with 8 bases fitting TRBD1. This CDR3 has 14 amino acids. Per the germline V gene, CDR1 is MNHEY and CDR2 is SMNVEV (reference sequence). V gave up 6 bases and J gave up 4 bases; unmatched junction bases: 5. The CDR3 nucleotides read TGTGCCAGCAGCACAGGGGGTCCCGGAAACACCATATATTTT. As protein: CASSTGGPGNTIYF.

V and J are TRBV4-2 and TRBJ1-2; no firm D call. This CDR3 region has 16 residues. Per the germline V gene, CDR1 is LGHNA and CDR2 is YNFKEQ. V dropped 1 base and J dropped 0 bases, with 12 bases sitting between them. The CDR3 DNA reads as TGTGCCAGCAGCCAAGTAGTTTCGGGATCTAACTATGGCTACACCTTC. This encodes CASSQVVSGSNYGYTF.

This chain uses TRBV4-2 with TRBJ2-1, with 7 bases matching TRBD2. CDR1 is LGHNA and CDR2 is YNFKEQ in the germline V gene. The junction had 5 bases not matched to a gene; V was cut back by 1 base and J by 5 bases. This CDR3 spans 15 amino acids. The CDR3 reads CASSQGTSGNNEQFF. For the CDR3, the DNA is TGTGCCAGCAGCCAAGGGACCAGCGGGAACAATGAGCAGTTCTTC.

This chain links TRBV28 with TRBJ1-6; TRBD1 aligns across 7 bases. V lost 6 bases and J lost 8; bases outside the gene matches: 13. The CDR3 has 16 amino acids. Germline V lookup: CDR1 MDHEN, CDR2 SYDVKM. This CDR3 reads CASRSSLGDSYSPLHF. CDR3 sequence (DNA): TGTGCCAGCAGATCCTCCCTAGGGGACAGCTATTCACCCCTCCACTTT.